These 30 T cell receptor beta chains were all obtained from the same sample, sequenced in a study of control samples from healthy donors and cancer patients. Sequenced by immunoSEQ multiplex PCR; TCRdb stores in-frame clones only, minus some. The data show roughly 130,000 clones, with around nine tenths seen just once and roughly 2.7% held by the top ten. The material sequenced was blood. The receptors were sampled from a man aged 18 to 35 in good health.

The rearrangement links TRBV3-1 (or the pseudogene TRBV3-2) to TRBJ1-4; 7 bases map to TRBD1. From germline, CDR1 is LGHDT and CDR2 YNNKEL (reference sequence). The length of the CDR3 is 14 residues. The ends lost 4 bases at V and 7 bases at J; junction bases unmatched: 6. The CDR3 loop reads CASSLQGMGEKLFF. The DNA of the CDR3 is TGTGCCAGCAGCCTACAGGGGATGGGTGAAAAACTGTTTTTT.

The V call is TRBV11-3, the J call TRBJ2-1; TRBD2 matches 9 bases. Unmatched junction bases numbered 16, after V lost 2 bases and J lost 8 bases. This CDR3 is 18 amino acids long. CDR1 is SGHNT, CDR2 YENEEA, per germline. The CDR3 DNA is TGTGCCAGCAGCTTATTTCGGCTAGCGGGACCGCCAGTCGATGAGCAGTTCTTC. As protein: CASSLFRLAGPPVDEQFF.

This chain joins TRBV29-1 and TRBJ2-7; TRBD2 agrees at 9 bases. Per germline, CDR1 SQVTM and CDR2 ANQGSEA. The CDR3 consists of 13 residues. Losses at the gene ends were 7 bases for V and 4 bases for J; bases not matched to a gene: 8. CDR3 DNA sequence: TGCAGCGCACGGGGACTAGCTGCTTACGAGCAGTACTTC. This translates into CSARGLAAYEQYF.

The V gene is TRBV25-1, the J gene TRBJ2-7; the D is unclear. The CDR3 is made up of 13 amino acids. CDR1 is MGHDK, CDR2 SYGVNS, per germline. V lost 3 bases, J lost 2 bases, and 8 bases lay in between. Written as DNA, the CDR3 is TGTGCCAGCAGTGAGTCGGAGCCCTACGAGCAGTACTTC. It yields the protein CASSESEPYEQYF.

The chain employs TRBV19 and TRBJ2-2, with 9 nucleotides matching TRBD1. Germline V CDR1 and CDR2: LNHDA, SQIVND (reference sequence). CDR3 length: 14 residues. The V segment lost 6 bases and the J segment 5 bases; nucleotides outside the gene matches: 4. CDR3 coding DNA: TGTGCCAGTAGGGACAGGGGAGGAACCGGGGAGCTGTTTTTT. As protein: CASRDRGGTGELFF. The complete variable domain, with remaining parts taken from reference TRBV19 and TRBJ2-2, reads DGGITQSPKYLFRKEGQNVTLSCEQNLNHDAMYWYRQDPGQGLRLIYYSQIVNDFQKGDIAEGYSVSREKKESFPLTVTSAQKNPTAFYLCASRDRGGTGELFFGEGSRLTVL.

This chain connects TRBV18 to TRBJ2-5; D is undetermined. The CDR3 loop spans 13 amino acids. CDR1 is KGHSH and CDR2 is LQKENI in the germline V gene. Trimming took off 3 bases at V and 5 bases at J, with 10 bases between the two ends. The CDR3 reads CASSPQAAETQYF. The CDR3 nucleotides read TGTGCCAGCTCACCCCAAGCCGCGGAGACCCAGTACTTC. Using reference TRBV18 and TRBJ2-5 for the parts outside the CDR3, the full variable domain is NAGVMQNPRHLVRRRGQEARLRCSPMKGHSHVYWYRQLPEEGLKFMVYLQKENIIDESGMPKERFSAEFPKEGPSILRIQQVVRGDSAAYFCASSPQAAETQYFGPGTRLLVL.

This sequence joins TRBV6-6 and TRBJ2-3, with a tentative D call TRBD1 (6 bases). CDR1 and CDR2 from the germline V gene are MNHNY and SVGAGI (reference sequence). Deletions cut 6 bases from V and 1 base from J, with 8 bases between. This CDR3 is built from 13 residues. The CDR3 bases are TGTGCCAGCAGCAACAGGGGCACAGATACGCAGTATTTT. Its translation is CASSNRGTDTQYF.

CDR3: CASSQSGATNEKLFF. CDR3 nucleotides: TGTGCCAGCAGCCAGTCAGGAGCAACTAATGAAAAACTGTTTTTT. The J gene is TRBJ1-4, the V gene TRBV14; D gene unclear. This CDR3 contains 15 residues. The germline V gene encodes CDR1 SGHDN and CDR2 FVKESK. V lost 3 bases and J 0 bases, leaving 8 bases between the germline ends. The full variable domain, with the rest looked up from reference TRBV14 and TRBJ1-4, is EAGVTQFPSHSVIEKGQTVTLRCDPISGHDNLYWYRRVMGKEIKFLLHFVKESKQDESGMPNNRFLAERTGGTYSTLKVQPAELEDSGVYFCASSQSGATNEKLFFGSGTQLSVL.

The chain has TRBV7-2 and TRBJ1-4; no clear D gene. CDR1 SGHTA and CDR2 FQGNSA come from the germline V gene. Trimming stripped 4 bases from V and 0 bases from J, with 15 bases between. The CDR3 loop spans 17 amino acids. The CDR3: CASSSSTGSATNEKLFF. The CDR3 bases are TGTGCCAGCAGCTCGTCGACGGGGAGTGCAACTAATGAAAAACTGTTTTTT.

The V and J genes are TRBV28 and TRBJ1-6, with 10 bases fitting TRBD1. Trimming cost V 5 bases and J 1 base; bases outside gene matches: 2. The CDR3 contains 16 residues. Germline CDR1 is MDHEN and CDR2 is SYDVKM. The CDR3 is CASSGDRGSYNSPLHF. CDR3 nucleotides: TGTGCCAGCAGTGGGGACAGGGGATCCTATAATTCACCCCTCCACTTT.

J is TRBJ2-1 and V is TRBV19; D is unclear. The V end was cut by 1 base, the J end by 5 bases, with 6 bases between. In germline, CDR1 is LNHDA, CDR2 SQIVND (reference sequence). The CDR3 is made up of 13 amino acids. CDR3 protein: CASSIGQNNEQFF. The CDR3 DNA follows: TGTGCCAGTAGTATAGGGCAGAACAATGAGCAGTTCTTC.

The chain couples TRBV23-1 to TRBJ2-7; D might be TRBD1 or TRBD2, each matching 5 bases. TRBV23-1 is identified as an open reading frame with a role that is uncertain. V dropped 0 bases and J dropped 2 bases, with 17 bases sitting between them. The length of the CDR3 is 17 residues. CDR3 in DNA: TGCGCCAGCAGTCAATCTCCTTCCACGGGGCCCCCCTACGAGCAGTACTTC. Translated, it gives CASSQSPSTGPPYEQYF.

The chain employs TRBV2 and TRBJ2-7, with 10 positions matching TRBD1. This CDR3 spans 13 amino acids. The ends lost 6 bases at V and 5 bases at J; junction bases unmatched: 4. Germline-derived CDR1 and CDR2 are SNHLY and FYNNEI. The CDR3 region has the DNA TGTGCCAGCAGCTCGGGGACAGGGGACGAGCAGTACGTC. Protein: CASSSGTGDEQYV.

This clone was detected only a few times. This chain uses TRBV6-5 with TRBJ2-7; either TRBD1 or TRBD2 may supply D (5 bases each). This CDR3 is 15 amino acids long. Trimming removed 2 bases at V and 0 bases at J, with 11 bases between. The V gene's germline CDR1 is MNHEY and CDR2 SVGAGI. The CDR3 here is CASSYGPGSSYEQYV. The DNA for the CDR3 is TGTGCCAGCAGTTACGGCCCAGGGAGCTCCTACGAGCAGTACGTC.

The V gene is TRBV27, the J gene TRBJ1-1, with D hard to call. The V end was cut by 4 bases, the J end by 0 bases, with 6 bases between. The CDR3 extends over 13 amino acids. Germline V gene data show CDR1 as MNHEY and CDR2 as SMNVEV (reference sequence). The CDR3 here is CASSWAMNTEAFF. The DNA of the CDR3 is TGTGCCAGCAGTTGGGCGATGAACACTGAAGCTTTCTTT.

The chain is built from TRBV21-1 and TRBJ2-2; the table's D call, TRBD2, has no DNA check behind it. TRBV21-1 is an annotated pseudogene. The CDR3 totals 14 residues. CDR3 sequence reads: CASSGTSYTGELFF. DNA for the CDR3: TGTGCCAGCAGCGGGACTAGCTACACCGGGGAGCTGTTTTTT.

J is TRBJ2-1 and V is TRBV5-4; 10 bases are shared with TRBD2. The CDR3 consists of 15 residues. V shed 3 bases and J 5 bases; nucleotides not matched to a gene: 5. Germline CDR1 is SGHNT and CDR2 is YYREEE (reference sequence). CDR3 residues: CASSSLAGDHNEQFF. CDR3 DNA sequence: TGTGCCAGCAGCTCCCTAGCGGGAGACCACAATGAGCAGTTCTTC.

V gene TRBV14 combines with J gene TRBJ1-5; possibly TRBD1 for D (6 bases). Germline CDR1 SGHDN, CDR2 FVKESK. V was clipped by 6 bases and J by 5 bases, with 8 bases between them. There are 12 residues in the CDR3. CDR3 coding DNA: TGTGCCAGCAGACAGGGCGATCAGCCCCAGCATTTT. Translation gives CASRQGDQPQHF.

The chain joins TRBV24-1 to TRBJ1-2, with D unresolved. Germline assignment: CDR1 KGHDR and CDR2 SFDVKD. Trimming took off 0 bases at V and 3 bases at J, with 7 bases between the two ends. The CDR3 is 14 residues long. CDR3 region: CATSDLSEDYGYTF. The CDR3 nucleotides are TGTGCCACCAGTGATTTGTCGGAAGACTATGGCTACACCTTC.

This clone was counted between two and nine times. V is TRBV4-3 and J is TRBJ2-3; D gene uncertain. The V and J ends lost 1 base and 1 base respectively, with 9 bases between them. CDR3 length: 15 residues. Looked up from germline, CDR1 is LGHNA and CDR2 is YSLEER. The CDR3 bases are TGCGCCAGCAGCCAAGTGTGGAGCGGCACAGATACGCAGTATTTT. As protein: CASSQVWSGTDTQYF.

V usage is TRBV10-3 and J usage is TRBJ1-1, with 8 bases lining up with TRBD1. Germline V gene lookup returns CDR1 ENHRY and CDR2 SYGVKD. The J segment lost 2 bases and the V segment lost 7 bases, leaving 9 bases of the junction unmatched. The CDR3 covers 15 residues. This chain's CDR3 is CAITQGTGDNTEAFF. In DNA, the CDR3 is TGTGCCATCACCCAAGGGACAGGCGATAACACTGAAGCTTTCTTT.

The chain links TRBV5-5 to TRBJ2-1; the D gene is possibly TRBD1 (6 bases). The ends were cut back, 4 bases at V and 10 bases at J, with 12 bases in the middle. CDR1 and CDR2 (germline): SGHKS, YYEKEE (reference sequence). CDR3 size: 12 residues. The CDR3 loop reads CASSQYGGEQFF. In DNA, the CDR3 is TGTGCCAGCAGCCAGTATGGGGGCGAGCAGTTCTTC.

This clone was counted a single time. J is TRBJ1-2 and V is TRBV18; TRBD1 is a possible D gene (5 bases). The germline V and J ends were trimmed by 3 bases and 4 bases, with 15 bases remaining between them. CDR1 and CDR2 from the germline V gene are KGHSH and LQKENI. The CDR3 consists of 15 residues. The CDR3 DNA is TGTGCCAGCTCACCGGACTCCGGGACGGTCTATGGCTACACCTTC. It translates to CASSPDSGTVYGYTF.

CDR3 sequence (DNA): TGTGCCAGCAGTTTAAGGCCGGGACAGGGACCGAATCAGCCCCAGCATTTT. Translated: CASSLRPGQGPNQPQHF. The chain couples TRBV28 to TRBJ1-5; 9 nucleotides line up with TRBD1. The ends lost 2 bases at V and 4 bases at J; junction bases unmatched: 9. This CDR3 has 17 amino acids. Germline V gene lookup returns CDR1 MDHEN and CDR2 SYDVKM.

As DNA, the CDR3 is TGTGCCAGCAGTTCACAGGGGACGGTGAACACTGAAGCTTTCTTT. This translates into CASSSQGTVNTEAFF. This chain uses TRBV6-5 with TRBJ1-1; 7 bases fit TRBD1. This CDR3 region has 15 residues. V shed 4 bases and J 0 bases; nucleotides not matched to a gene: 5. Germline V gene lookup returns CDR1 MNHEY and CDR2 SVGAGI.

This chain links TRBV28 with TRBJ1-3, with D possibly being TRBD1 (6 bases). Germline values: CDR1 MDHEN, CDR2 SYDVKM. V was clipped by 5 bases and J by 0 bases, with 11 bases between them. CDR3 length: 15 residues. The chain's CDR3 is CASSSTGSSGNTIYF. The CDR3 coding sequence is TGTGCCAGCAGTAGCACAGGGAGCTCTGGAAACACCATATATTTT.

This sequence joins TRBV24-1 and TRBJ1-3; D uncertain. V gave up 4 bases and J gave up 2 bases, with 5 bases separating them. The germline gives CDR1 KGHDR, CDR2 SFDVKD. This CDR3 is 13 amino acids long. The CDR3 loop reads CATSESTGNTIYF. As DNA, the CDR3 is TGTGCCACCAGTGAGTCGACTGGAAACACCATATATTTT.

This clone was observed a handful of times. The chain couples TRBV28 to TRBJ1-2, with D perhaps TRBD1 (5 bases). The V end lost 8 bases, the J end lost 8 bases, and 9 bases lay between the germline ends. This CDR3 is built from 10 residues. Germline V lookup: CDR1 MDHEN, CDR2 SYDVKM. CDR3 sequence: CASLGVGYTF. CDR3 bases: TGTGCCAGCCTAGGGGTAGGCTACACCTTC.

The chain has TRBV5-1 and TRBJ1-1; 8 nucleotides match TRBD1. The CDR3 is made up of 15 amino acids. Germline CDR1 SGHRS, CDR2 YFSETQ. Trimming took 4 bases from V and 1 from J; bases not matched to a gene: 6. CDR3 nucleotides: TGCGCCAGCAGCCTAACCGGGACAGGGAACACTGAAGCTTTCTTT. Amino acids: CASSLTGTGNTEAFF.

The CDR3 spells CASSPTQGAMFYGYTF. The DNA of the CDR3 is TGCGCCAGCAGCCCTACACAGGGGGCGATGTTCTATGGCTACACCTTC. The rearrangement joins TRBV5-1 to TRBJ1-2, with TRBD1 matching over 9 bases. Germline V CDR1 and CDR2: SGHRS, YFSETQ. The junction had 11 bases not matched to a gene; V was cut back by 4 bases and J by 4 bases. The CDR3 totals 16 residues.